This TCR beta chain was found in a study of vaccination effects on CD4 cells after COVID-19. Trimming shortened V by 4 bases and J by 7 bases, and 13 bases separated the two germline ends. The CDR3 has 14 residues. Germline CDR1 KGHDR, CDR2 SFDVKD. Profiling relied on immunoSEQ multiplex PCR, and the TCRdb table lists in-frame clones only, not all of them. The sample contains tens of thousands of clones, roughly 79% of which appear only once. Sequencing was preceded by expansion of antigen-specific CD4+ T cells with viral peptide pools in the ViraFEST assay. Researchers isolated CD4+ T cells once less than twelve days of culture had elapsed. Two-dose vaccination with either BNT162b2 or mRNA-1273 was given to the participants. The vaccine recipients had no prior SARS-CoV-2 infection, with negative nucleocapsid antibodies. In the case of this clone: Its specificity is not known.

The sequence came from a human donor who received a COVID-19 vaccine. The specimen comprised CD4+ T cells from PBMCs cultured with HCoV-OC43 spike peptides, sampled after COVID-19 vaccination. The subset denotes: HCoV-OC43 spike overlapping peptide pool stimulation. The chain joins TRBV24-1 to TRBJ2-1; D might be TRBD1 or TRBD2, each matching 5 bases. CDR3 sequence (DNA): TGTGCCACCAGTGAGAACCGGGACGATAATGAGCAGTTCTTC. This sequence encodes CATSENRDDNEQFF.